This TCR beta chain emerged from a study of cytomegalovirus exposure and HLA in healthy donors. Study-level background: Per a later analysis, the roughly 690 first-cohort and 120 validation repertoires shared one platform. Study-wide results and limits: There were three CMV-associated chains whose specificity for CMV antigens was confirmed in vitro. Despite most TCR sequences being rare, some public TCRs occurred in many donors. Overall, approximately 150 TCR beta chains were annotated as cytomegalovirus-associated.

Losses at the gene ends were 1 base for V and 5 bases for J; bases not matched to a gene: 7. The CDR3 is made up of 16 amino acids. Germline V CDR1 and CDR2: SEHNR, FQNEAQ (reference sequence). Assay used: immunoSEQ multiplex PCR; TCRdb lists only in-frame clones, some missing. The data contain 210,000 or so clones, 88% of them seen just once; the ten biggest clones take up roughly 3%. In regard to this clone: Its antigen is unidentified.

This sequence originates from a woman aged 18 to 35 in good health and CMV-seronegative. The chain couples TRBV7-9 to TRBJ1-4; 7 bases are shared with TRBD1. The sample consisted of PBMCs. In DNA, the CDR3 is TGTGCCAGCAGCTTAGGACCGACAGGGACAAATGAAAAACTGTTTTTT. This codes for CASSLGPTGTNEKLFF. The whole variable domain, filled in from reference TRBV7-9 and TRBJ1-4, reads DTGVSQNPRHKITKRGQNVTFRCDPISEHNRLYWYRQTLGQGPEFLTYFQNEAQLEKSRLLSDRFSAERPKGSFSTLEIQRTEQGDSAMYLCASSLGPTGTNEKLFFGSGTQLSVL.